This passage covers 31 T cell receptor beta chains from one sample sequenced in a study of control samples from healthy donors and cancer patients. Sequenced by immunoSEQ multiplex PCR; TCRdb stores in-frame clones only, minus some. Here the sample spans some 96,000 clones, more than 75% being singletons. Sequenced material: blood. The receptors originated from a woman between 45 and 60 years old in good health.

The gene calls are TRBV6-2 or TRBV6-3 and TRBJ2-3, with 8 bases lining up with TRBD1. The germline V gene encodes CDR1 MNHEY and CDR2 SVGEGT. The CDR3 length is 16 residues. J gave up 3 bases and V 4 bases, and 9 bases lay outside the gene matches. CDR3 region: CASSSPGGQETDTQYF. DNA of the CDR3: TGTGCCAGCAGTTCCCCCGGGGGACAGGAGACAGATACGCAGTATTTT.

The CDR3 sequence is CASRNEGRTDTQYF. In nucleotides, the CDR3 is TGTGCCAGCAGGAACGAGGGGCGCACAGATACGCAGTATTTT. The chain has TRBV6-5 and TRBJ2-3; D may be TRBD1 or TRBD2 (5 bases each). The germline CDR1 and CDR2 sequences are MNHEY and SVGAGI. There are 14 residues in the CDR3. V was shortened by 6 bases and J by 1 base, with 11 bases between the two germline ends.

This chain connects TRBV13 to TRBJ2-5; D is possibly TRBD1 (6 bases). Trimming removed 5 bases from V and 5 bases from J, with 9 bases in between. CDR3 length equals 12 residues. Looked up from germline, CDR1 is PRHDT and CDR2 is FYEKMQ (reference sequence). The DNA of the CDR3 is TGTGCCAGCAGCCTTACAGGGGAGACCCAGTACTTC. It specifies CASSLTGETQYF.

This clone has a handful of counts. The genes are TRBV6-5 and TRBJ1-2, with TRBD1 as a possible D gene (5 bases). CDR1 is MNHEY, CDR2 SVGAGI, per germline. Between the trimmed V and J ends, which lost 2 bases and 2 bases, there was a span of 12 bases. There are 15 residues in the CDR3. The CDR3 DNA reads as TGTGCCAGCAGTTACGGGCGGGGCGTGAACTATGGCTACACCTTC. Translated: CASSYGRGVNYGYTF.

The chain links TRBV19 to TRBJ2-7, with TRBD1 identical over 7 bases. CDR1 and CDR2 (germline): LNHDA, SQIVND (reference sequence). The CDR3 runs 14 residues. J lost 3 bases, V lost 2 bases, and 4 bases had no gene match. The chain's CDR3 is CASSIRGPFYEQYF. CDR3 sequence (DNA): TGTGCCAGTAGTATAAGGGGGCCCTTCTACGAGCAGTACTTC.

The V call is TRBV4-3, the J call TRBJ2-3; D perhaps matches TRBD2 (5 bases). The germline CDR1 and CDR2 sequences are LGHNA and YSLEER. The CDR3 covers 14 residues. Deletions cut 3 bases from V and 3 bases from J, with 10 bases between. CDR3 protein: CASSQDRGTDTQYF. The CDR3 DNA reads TGCGCCAGCAGCCAGGATCGCGGGACAGATACGCAGTATTTT.

In its sample, this clone was seen a few times. The chain employs TRBV29-1 and TRBJ2-2; D might be TRBD1 (5 bases). From germline, CDR1 is SQVTM and CDR2 ANQGSEA. With 4 bases removed from V and 3 bases from J, the gap between germline ends came to 9 bases. CDR3 length equals 13 residues. The CDR3 coding sequence is TGCAGCGTTGCCAGGGCTGACACCGGGGAGCTGTTTTTT. Translating gives CSVARADTGELFF.

By proportion, this clone is medium-sized. The CDR3 region is CASSSTGGQGSPLHF. DNA of the CDR3: TGTGCCAGCAGTTCAACAGGGGGCCAGGGTTCACCCCTCCACTTT. The V gene is TRBV7-3, the J gene TRBJ1-6, with 9 positions matching TRBD1. The CDR3 is made up of 15 amino acids. The germline V gene has CDR1 SGHTA and CDR2 FQGTGA. With V trimmed by 6 bases and J by 9 bases, 9 bases remained unmatched.

V is TRBV7-8 and J is TRBJ1-5, with 8 bases fitting TRBD1. With 5 bases clipped from V and 5 bases from J, the junction kept 5 bases outside the gene matches. The germline V gene has CDR1 SGHVS and CDR2 FQNEAQ. This CDR3 is built from 14 residues. The CDR3 sequence: CASSPSGGDQPQHF. The CDR3 bases are TGTGCCAGCAGCCCCTCAGGGGGCGATCAGCCCCAGCATTTT. Full variable domain (missing parts from reference TRBV7-8 and TRBJ1-5): GAGVSQSPRYKVAKRGQDVALRCDPISGHVSLFWYQQALGQGPEFLTYFQNEAQLDKSGLPSDRFFAERPEGSVSTLKIQRTQQEDSAVYLCASSPSGGDQPQHFGDGTRLSIL.

The DNA of the CDR3 is TGTGCCAGCAGGAGGACAGGGGAGATTGCTCAGTACTTC. Its protein is CASRRTGEIAQYF. J is TRBJ2-5 and V is TRBV6-5, with 9 nucleotides matching TRBD1. V dropped 6 bases and J dropped 11; count of bases not matched to a gene: 10. Germline values: CDR1 MNHEY, CDR2 SVGAGI. This CDR3 spans 13 amino acids.

V is TRBV4-1 and J is TRBJ2-3; D remains ambiguous. The V end was cut by 1 base, the J end by 3 bases, with 5 bases between. Germline V lookup: CDR1 MGHRA, CDR2 YSYEKL. This CDR3 comprises 13 residues. The CDR3 DNA reads TGCGCCAGCAGCCAAGGAACTACAGATACGCAGTATTTT. It codes for CASSQGTTDTQYF.

The rearrangement joins TRBV3-1 (or the pseudogene TRBV3-2) to TRBJ2-2, with 12 positions matching TRBD2. With V trimmed by 6 bases and J by 4 bases, 6 bases remained unmatched. From germline, CDR1 is LGHDT and CDR2 YNNKEL (reference sequence). The CDR3 covers 16 residues. The CDR3 nucleotides read TGTGCCAGCAGGTCCGGACTAGCGGGGCTCACCGGGGAGCTGTTTTTT. This sequence encodes CASRSGLAGLTGELFF.

V and J are TRBV3-1 (or the pseudogene TRBV3-2) and TRBJ1-2; D possibly corresponds to TRBD1 (5 bases). The V and J ends lost 4 bases and 7 bases respectively, with 13 bases between them. CDR1 is LGHDT, CDR2 YNNKEL, per germline (reference sequence). The CDR3 extends over 13 amino acids. The CDR3 sequence is CASSRRNQGGYTF. In DNA, the CDR3 is TGTGCCAGCAGCCGCAGAAACCAGGGTGGCTACACCTTC.

The V call is TRBV24-1, the J call TRBJ2-3; 11 bases are shared with TRBD1. CDR3 size: 15 residues. V shed 2 bases and J 5 bases; nucleotides not matched to a gene: 2. The germline gives CDR1 KGHDR, CDR2 SFDVKD. The CDR3 DNA follows: TGTGCCACCAGTGATTCGGGACAGGGGGTAGATACGCAGTATTTT. This sequence encodes CATSDSGQGVDTQYF.

The chain has TRBV3-1 (or the pseudogene TRBV3-2) and TRBJ2-7; D gene unclear. Trimming stripped 1 base from V and 5 bases from J, with 12 bases between. In germline, CDR1 is LGHDT, CDR2 YNNKEL (reference sequence). The CDR3 runs to 14 residues. CDR3 protein: CASSQGTLTNEQYF. The DNA for the CDR3 is TGTGCCAGCAGCCAAGGGACCCTTACCAACGAGCAGTACTTC.

The chain couples TRBV9 to TRBJ1-2; a possible D gene is TRBD1 (6 bases). This CDR3 spans 15 amino acids. Trimming stripped 3 bases from V and 3 bases from J, with 15 bases between. CDR1 is SGDLS, CDR2 YYNGEE, per germline. In nucleotides, the CDR3 is TGTGCCAGCAGCGCAAATGCGGACAGCTACTATGGCTACACCTTC. Protein product: CASSANADSYYGYTF.

The chain combines TRBV19 with TRBJ1-2; 9 nucleotides align to TRBD1. From germline, CDR1 is LNHDA and CDR2 SQIVND (reference sequence). The CDR3 is 13 residues long. V dropped 5 bases and J dropped 7; count of bases not matched to a gene: 5. CDR3 bases: TGTGCCAGTAGTTCGGACAGGGGCGGTGGCTACACCTTC. This translates into CASSSDRGGGYTF.

The rearrangement links TRBV29-1 to TRBJ2-1; 13 bases map to TRBD2. Germline CDR1 reads SQVTM; CDR2 reads ANQGSEA. The J segment lost 9 bases and the V segment lost 1 base, leaving 0 bases of the junction unmatched. This CDR3 spans 13 amino acids. The CDR3 region is CSVEGLAGGEQFF. The CDR3 coding sequence is TGCAGCGTTGAAGGACTAGCGGGAGGTGAGCAGTTCTTC.

Points on this clone: At one of its ends the junction is not consistent with the germline gene, which may arise from a read error. The chain carries TRBV7-3 and TRBJ2-1; D unclear. This CDR3 has 13 residues. The V gene's germline CDR1 is SGHTA and CDR2 FQGTGA. CDR3 DNA sequence: TGTGCCAGCAGCCCCTACCTCGACAAGGAGCAGTTCTTC. It translates to CASSPYLDKEQFF.

The chain uses TRBV7-9 and TRBJ2-5; possible D gene TRBD1, 6 bases. The CDR3 spans 14 residues. Germline CDR1 reads SEHNR; CDR2 reads FQNEAQ (reference sequence). V was cut by 8 bases and J by 4 bases, with 17 bases left in between. CDR3 amino acids: CASQSGTPRETQYF. The CDR3 DNA reads TGTGCCAGCCAATCCGGGACACCCCGAGAGACCCAGTACTTC.

The chain links TRBV20-1 to TRBJ1-1; TRBD1 agrees at 10 bases. Germline V gives CDR1 DFQATT, CDR2 SNEGSKA (reference sequence). Germline trimming cut 3 bases from V and 5 bases from J; bases unmatched to any gene: 9. CDR3 length equals 15 residues. The CDR3 nucleotides read TGCAGTGCTAGTGCCCGGGACAGGGGTATAACTGAAGCTTTCTTT. Translating it yields CSASARDRGITEAFF.

This chain uses TRBV18 with TRBJ2-5; weak D call: TRBD2 (5 bases). CDR3 length equals 13 residues. The V and J ends lost 2 bases and 2 bases respectively, with 6 bases between them. Per the germline V gene, CDR1 is KGHSH and CDR2 is LQKENI. CDR3 DNA sequence: TGTGCCAGCTCACCAACTAGACAAGAGACCCAGTACTTC. Its protein product is CASSPTRQETQYF.

The J gene is TRBJ2-7, the V gene TRBV7-2, with a possible D match to TRBD2 (5 bases). Germline V gene lookup returns CDR1 SGHTA and CDR2 FQGNSA. The CDR3 length is 13 residues. Trimming took 1 base from V and 4 from J, leaving 8 bases between them. CDR3 protein: CASSLVGGYEQYV. CDR3 nucleotide sequence: TGTGCCAGCAGCTTAGTCGGAGGTTACGAGCAGTACGTC.

This chain links TRBV3-1 (or the pseudogene TRBV3-2) with TRBJ2-7; 9 bases line up with TRBD2. In germline, CDR1 is LGHDT, CDR2 YNNKEL (reference sequence). The CDR3 is 16 amino acids. The junction had 8 bases not matched to a gene; V was cut back by 3 bases and J by 2 bases. In DNA form, the CDR3 reads TGTGCCAGCAGCCACCCCAGCGGGGGGACCCCCTACGAGCAGTACTTC. Translating gives CASSHPSGGTPYEQYF.

The chain joins TRBV30 to TRBJ2-1; no reliable D call. The CDR3 spans 13 residues. CDR1 GTSNPN and CDR2 SVGIG come from the germline V gene (reference sequence). V was shortened by 2 bases and J by 4 bases, with 9 bases between the two germline ends. CDR3 protein: CAWSIGGYNEQFF. The CDR3 coding sequence is TGTGCCTGGAGTATTGGTGGATACAATGAGCAGTTCTTC.

This chain joins TRBV6-5 and TRBJ1-4, with a weak D call TRBD1 (6 bases). Trimming left V 4 bases short and J 5 bases short, with 14 bases between. Germline assignment: CDR1 MNHEY and CDR2 SVGAGI. The CDR3 extends over 15 amino acids. The CDR3 protein is CASSFQGGGNEKLFF. The CDR3 region has the DNA TGTGCCAGCAGTTTTCAGGGTGGGGGCAATGAAAAACTGTTTTTT.

The CDR3 nucleotides read TGCGCCAGCAGCCTCGGACCCCCTCCTAGCACAGATACGCAGTATTTT. Protein sequence: CASSLGPPPSTDTQYF. The chain couples TRBV5-1 to TRBJ2-3; D unclear. V lost 4 bases and J lost 0, with 15 bases in between. CDR3 length equals 16 residues. The V gene's germline CDR1 is SGHRS and CDR2 YFSETQ.

The genes are TRBV3-1 (or the pseudogene TRBV3-2) and TRBJ2-6, with no clear D. CDR1 and CDR2 (germline): LGHDT, YNNKEL (reference sequence). The CDR3 has 17 residues. Trimming took 0 bases from V and 0 from J, leaving 9 bases between them. Here the CDR3 reads CASSQDARSSGANVLTF. For the CDR3, the DNA is TGTGCCAGCAGCCAAGATGCCCGGAGCTCTGGGGCCAACGTCCTGACTTTC.

The chain is built from TRBV4-2 and TRBJ2-1, with a tentative D call TRBD1 (7 bases). In germline, CDR1 is LGHNA, CDR2 YNFKEQ. The CDR3 is 17 residues long. V was cut by 4 bases and J by 3 bases, with 19 bases left in between. The CDR3 sequence: CASSPRSGGIIYNEQFF. CDR3 coding DNA: TGTGCCAGCAGCCCCCGTTCAGGGGGGATAATCTACAATGAGCAGTTCTTC.

Remarks on this clone: This sample also contains other DNA sequences that code for the same CDR3. The J gene is TRBJ2-7, the V gene TRBV5-6; D may match TRBD1 or TRBD2 (5 bases each). CDR3 length equals 13 residues. V was pared by 2 bases and J by 4 bases, with 10 bases between. In germline, CDR1 is SGHDT, CDR2 YYEEEE. Here the CDR3 DNA reads TGTGCCAGCAGCTTTGGGACCGCTTACGAGCAGTACTTC. Protein: CASSFGTAYEQYF.

This rearrangement joins TRBV7-2 to TRBJ1-5, with D unclear. This CDR3 region has 12 residues. The V gene lost 1 base and the J gene lost 6 bases, with 4 bases spanning the gap. Germline V CDR1 and CDR2: SGHTA, FQGNSA. The CDR3 here is CASSLGAQPQHF. The DNA of the CDR3 is TGTGCCAGCAGCTTAGGGGCTCAGCCCCAGCATTTT. Filled out from reference TRBV7-2 and TRBJ1-5, the complete variable domain reads GAGVSQSPSNKVTEKGKDVELRCDPISGHTALYWYRQSLGQGLEFLIYFQGNSAPDKSGLPSDRFSAERTGGSVSTLTIQRTQQEDSAVYLCASSLGAQPQHFGDGTRLSIL.